Listed below are T cell receptor beta chains from one sample, sequenced in a study of blood T cell repertoires in COVID-19. Sequencing used immunoSEQ multiplex PCR; TCRdb keeps in-frame clones, though not all of them. The data show some 120,000 clones, roughly 86% seen once. The sequenced sample consisted of peripheral blood. The receptor set was obtained from a human donor in a cohort sampled during active COVID-19. The CDR3 runs from the conserved cysteine through the conserved F or W. The D gene is left open where the match is weak. Where a row states a size, it is once, few, many or the class of an expanded clone; other rows omit it.

TRBD1,.,TRBV7-9,TRBJ2-2,18,CASSLMPGQGAVTGELFF,TGTGCCAGCAGCTTAATGCCCGGACAGGGGGCAGTCACCGGGGAGCTGTTTTTT
TRBD1,.,TRBV5-1,TRBJ1-2,14,CASSRTGEMGGYTF,TGCGCCAGCAGCCGCACAGGGGAGATGGGCGGCTACACCTTC
.,.,TRBV7-9,TRBJ1-4,12,CASSPDNEKLFF,TGTGCCAGCAGCCCAGATAATGAAAAACTGTTTTTT
TRBD2,.,TRBV7-9,TRBJ2-7,17,CASSDTSGGLITYEQYF,TGTGCCAGCAGCGATACTAGCGGGGGCCTTATTACCTACGAGCAGTACTTC
.,.,TRBV2,TRBJ1-5,14,CASSGRAGEQPQHF,TGTGCCAGCAGCGGAAGAGCAGGCGAGCAGCCCCAGCATTTT
TRBD1,.,TRBV20-1,TRBJ1-1,14,CSASAQGANTEAFF,TGCAGTGCTAGTGCCCAGGGGGCTAACACTGAAGCTTTCTTT
TRBD2,.,TRBV7-9,TRBJ2-3,17,CASSLASSGGALDTQYF,TGTGCCAGCAGCTTAGCCTCCAGCGGGGGGGCCTTGGATACGCAGTATTTT
.,.,TRBV9,TRBJ2-3,16,CASSVANSPLTDTQYF,TGTGCCAGCAGCGTAGCTAACAGCCCTCTCACAGATACGCAGTATTTT
TRBD1,.,TRBV5-1,TRBJ1-1,15,CASSLGDRFTTEAFF,TGCGCCAGCAGCTTGGGGGACAGGTTCACCACTGAAGCTTTCTTT
.,.,TRBV5-4,TRBJ1-4,14,CASSLAGENEKLFF,TGTGCCAGCAGCTTGGCGGGGGAGAATGAAAAACTGTTTTTT
.,.,TRBV4-1,TRBJ2-3,16,CASSQWWRGSGDTQYF,TGCGCCAGCAGCCAATGGTGGCGGGGAAGCGGGGATACGCAGTATTTT
TRBD1,.,TRBV5-1,TRBJ2-7,15,CASSSGQGSPYEQYF,TGCGCCAGCAGCTCCGGACAGGGTTCCCCCTACGAGCAGTACTTC
.,.,TRBV3-1/TRBV3-2,TRBJ2-1,17,CASSIGGVSRVANEQFF,TGTGCCAGCAGCATCGGAGGGGTAAGCCGGGTCGCCAATGAGCAGTTCTTC
.,few,TRBV21-1,TRBJ2-1,15,CASKRTSGTYNEQFF,TGTGCCAGCAAGAGGACGTCGGGGACCTACAATGAGCAGTTCTTC
.,.,TRBV5-6,TRBJ2-2,16,CASSLSSSSNTGELFF,TGTGCCAGCAGCTTAAGTAGTAGTTCGAACACCGGGGAGCTGTTTTTT
TRBD2,.,TRBV3-1/TRBV3-2,TRBJ2-1,15,CASSVLAGGRDEQFF,TGTGCCAGCAGCGTACTAGCGGGGGGTAGAGATGAGCAGTTCTTC
TRBD1,.,TRBV7-9,TRBJ2-1,17,CASSLRPGQGKDNEQFF,TGTGCCAGCAGCTTACGTCCGGGACAGGGGAAGGACAATGAGCAGTTCTTC
TRBD2,.,TRBV30,TRBJ2-1,16,CATSPTASGGVDEQFF,TGTGCCACCAGTCCAACGGCTAGCGGGGGGGTGGATGAGCAGTTCTTC
.,.,TRBV9,TRBJ1-2,14,CASSVGQGNYGYTF,TGTGCCAGCAGCGTAGGGCAGGGCAACTATGGCTACACCTTC
TRBD1,.,TRBV30,TRBJ2-3,14,CAWGDRGKSDTQYF,TGTGCCTGGGGGGACAGGGGGAAATCAGATACGCAGTATTTT
.,few,TRBV2,TRBJ1-6,10,CASSGPSLHF,TGTGCCAGCAGTGGTCCGTCCCTCCACTTT
TRBD2,.,TRBV5-1,TRBJ2-1,15,CASSLSSGAYNEQFF,TGCGCCAGCAGCTTGTCTAGCGGAGCCTACAATGAGCAGTTCTTC
TRBD2,.,TRBV7-9,TRBJ2-1,16,CASRPLSGGAINEQFF,TGTGCCAGCAGACCCCTTTCGGGGGGGGCGATCAATGAGCAGTTCTTC
TRBD2,.,TRBV7-3,TRBJ2-5,18,CASSCWFPLSGGAETQYF,TGTGCCAGCAGCTGTTGGTTCCCACTTAGCGGGGGGGCTGAGACCCAGTACTTC
.,.,TRBV27,TRBJ1-6,15,CASSSSGQGNSPLHF,.
TRBD1,.,TRBV6-5,TRBJ1-1,14,CASRGTGEAGIAFF,TGTGCCAGCAGGGGGACAGGGGAGGCAGGAATAGCTTTCTTT
.,.,TRBV18,TRBJ1-4,14,CASSPDSTKWKLFF,TGTGCCAGCTCACCGGACAGTACTAAATGGAAACTGTTTTTT
.,.,TRBV6-5,TRBJ1-2,15,CASSFPGTPNYGYTF,TGTGCCAGCAGTTTCCCCGGGACACCTAACTATGGCTACACCTTC
.,.,TRBV6-6,TRBJ1-1,15,CASSYSRGGNTEAFF,TGTGCCAGCAGTTACTCGAGAGGGGGAAACACTGAAGCTTTCTTT
.,.,TRBV6-5,TRBJ2-7,13,CASSYGRRYEQYF,TGTGCCAGCAGTTACGGACGGAGGTACGAGCAGTACTTC
.,few,TRBV5-1,TRBJ1-1,15,CASSAQGVANTEAFF,TGCGCCAGCAGCGCTCAGGGTGTCGCGAACACTGAAGCTTTCTTT